This note documents a single T cell receptor beta chain sequence. Its target antigen remains unknown. Per-base quality was not reported, and no clone a single base away is much larger than it. These data are taken from a study of blood T cells in healthy people across ages (dated by TCRdb to 2013 to 2016). Concerning the study at large: Template switching captured roughly one uniquely barcoded TCR beta cDNA molecule per two T cells in model experiments. For two donors (one aged 18 to 30 and one aged 80 or older), the study analyzed two additional independent replicas of 1 million unique cDNA reads from the same blood draw. To avoid experimental bias, donors of different ages were randomly spread across the sequencing lanes. The study measured age-related changes in TCR beta repertoire diversity using deep sequencing normalized with unique cDNA molecular identifiers. The donors were split into four age groups: young (average about 15 years), middle-aged (more than 35), aged (approximately 59) and long-lived (roughly 86).

The paper's findings and limits, for the study overall: Estimates of total diversity from one million sequenced T cells were regarded as lower bounds and underestimates. Compared with the aged group, the long-lived group had more naive CD4+ T cells, fewer expanded clones and increased TCR diversity, suggesting age selection. Observed TCR beta diversity per million T cells fell roughly linearly with age, and a significant reduction was already apparent by age around 40. Bulk unsorted PBMC profiling prevented conclusive comparison of naive and antigen-experienced compartments. The CMV infection status of donors was not known, potentially confounding age-related changes in expanded clonotypes. Observed TCR beta diversity correlated strongly with the percentage of naive T cells measured by flow cytometry.

CDR1 and CDR2 were assigned from the germline V gene (reference sequence) as SEHNR and FQNEAQ. V loses 6 bases at its end and J loses 0 bases; junction bases beyond the gene matches: 5. CDR3 length: 16 amino acids, cysteine to phenylalanine. Just the 48-base CDR3 DNA is kept, in frame starting at base 1. The donors were roughly 40 Caucasian individuals from Russia, aged 6 to 90 years, who were systemically healthy. Each donor gave 9 to 10 milliliters of peripheral blood, collected into EDTA-treated Vacutainer tubes. Ficoll-Paque density-gradient centrifugation was used to isolate PBMCs, with at least 6.5 million per sample. Total RNA, at least 6 micrograms per sample, was extracted from PBMCs with Trizol reagent. For every donor, flow cytometry on a PBMC aliquot measured the percentage of naive CD45RAhigh/CD27high T cells. The receptor library was made with 5' RACE. Instrument on record: Illumina HiSeq 2500. A second 7 to 11 cycle PCR used a sample-barcoded 5' primer and a J-beta primer mix. A unique molecular identifier was introduced onto each TCR beta cDNA molecule by a template-switch 5' adaptor carrying 12 random nucleotides. Each sample yielded at least 2.5 million CDR3-containing paired-end reads. First-strand cDNA synthesis was performed from all RNA using the Mint cDNA synthesis kit, with priming by a TRBC-specific oligonucleotide. After uracil-DNA glycosylase treatment, a first 18-cycle PCR used universal primers M1SS and BC2_uni_R on all cDNA. The authors processed their data as follows. For normalization, 1 million high-quality reads, each with a distinct molecular identifier, were randomly selected from each sample. Instead of being binned into consensus sequences, reads that shared molecular identifiers were thrown out. MiTCR, set to a Q25 quality threshold and the strictest error-elimination algorithm, was used for CDR3 identification, clonotype clustering and error correction. Lower-bound total TCR beta diversity was estimated with a nonparametric unseen species model using Euler transformation. Through fastp at Q25 and MiXCR, TCRdb rebuilt clones from the public reads, retaining in-frame beta chains. Every CDR3 protein is listed once, alongside the most common genes and DNA of its rows. The V and J calls reflect TCRdb's pipeline rather than the authors' work. Within this sample are around 900,000 distinct CDR3 sequences, with 29% of them counted one time only. The ten largest clonotypes hold roughly a sixth of the sample.

Sequencing input: blood. This chain joins TRBV7-9 to TRBJ2-2, and 9 junctional nucleotides match TRBD1. This clonotype was obtained from an elderly woman in good health. The nucleotide sequence is given as TGTGCCAGCAGTCCTACAGGGGGCGCGAACACCGGGGAGCTGTTTTTT. The translation is CASSPTGGANTGELFF.